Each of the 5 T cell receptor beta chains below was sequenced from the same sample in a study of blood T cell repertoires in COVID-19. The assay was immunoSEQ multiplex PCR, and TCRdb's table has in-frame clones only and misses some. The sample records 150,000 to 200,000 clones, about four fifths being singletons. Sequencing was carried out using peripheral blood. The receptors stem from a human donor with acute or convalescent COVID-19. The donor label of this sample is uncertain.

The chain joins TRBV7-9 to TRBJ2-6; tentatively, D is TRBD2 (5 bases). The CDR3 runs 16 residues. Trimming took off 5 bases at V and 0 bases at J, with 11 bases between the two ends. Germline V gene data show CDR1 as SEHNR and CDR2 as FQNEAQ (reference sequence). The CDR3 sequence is CASSAGLYSGANVLTF. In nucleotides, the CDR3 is TGTGCCAGCAGCGCGGGTTTATACTCTGGGGCCAACGTCCTGACTTTC.

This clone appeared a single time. The CDR3 DNA follows: TGTGCCAGCTCACCACCTGCGGGTGGGTACACTGAAGCTTTCTTT. Translating gives CASSPPAGGYTEAFF. The rearrangement links TRBV18 to TRBJ1-1, with D unresolved. V lost 0 bases, J lost 3 bases, and 11 bases lay in between. The CDR3 totals 15 residues. CDR1 and CDR2 from the germline V gene are KGHSH and LQKENI.

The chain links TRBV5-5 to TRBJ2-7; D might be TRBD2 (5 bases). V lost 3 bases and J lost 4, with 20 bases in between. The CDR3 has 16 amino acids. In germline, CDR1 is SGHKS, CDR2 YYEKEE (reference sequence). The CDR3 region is CASSSATDYIKYEQYF. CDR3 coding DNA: TGTGCCAGCAGCTCAGCTACTGACTATATTAAATACGAGCAGTACTTC.

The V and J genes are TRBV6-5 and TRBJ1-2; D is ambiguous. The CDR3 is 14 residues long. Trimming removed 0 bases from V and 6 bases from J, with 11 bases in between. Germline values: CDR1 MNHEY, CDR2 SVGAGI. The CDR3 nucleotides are TGTGCCAGCAGTTACTCGGGCAGCTTCGATGGCTACACCTTC. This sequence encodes CASSYSGSFDGYTF.

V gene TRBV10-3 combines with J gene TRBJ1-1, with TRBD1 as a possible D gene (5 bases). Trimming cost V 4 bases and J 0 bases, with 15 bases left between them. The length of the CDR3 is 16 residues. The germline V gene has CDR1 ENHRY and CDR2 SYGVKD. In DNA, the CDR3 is TGTGCCATCAGTGGGGGGGAGTCAGGGTTGAACACTGAAGCTTTCTTT. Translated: CAISGGESGLNTEAFF.